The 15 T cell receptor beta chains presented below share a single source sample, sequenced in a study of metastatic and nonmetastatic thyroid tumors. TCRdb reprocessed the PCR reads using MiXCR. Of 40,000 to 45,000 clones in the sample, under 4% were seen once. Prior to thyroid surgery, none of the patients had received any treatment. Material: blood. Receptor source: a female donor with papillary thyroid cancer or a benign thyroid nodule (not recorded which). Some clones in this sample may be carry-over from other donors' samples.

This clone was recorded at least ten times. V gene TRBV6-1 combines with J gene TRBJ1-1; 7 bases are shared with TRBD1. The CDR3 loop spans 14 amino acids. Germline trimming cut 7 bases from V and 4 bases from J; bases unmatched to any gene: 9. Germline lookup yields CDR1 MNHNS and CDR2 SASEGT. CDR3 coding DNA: TGTGCCAGCAAGTACAGGGGTGAAGGCACTGAAGCTTTCTTT. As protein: CASKYRGEGTEAFF.

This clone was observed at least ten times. CDR3 sequence (DNA): TGTGCCAGCAGTTCCCGGGCCGAGGGCAATGAGCAGTTCTTC. It yields the protein CASSSRAEGNEQFF. J is TRBJ2-1 and V is TRBV12-3 or TRBV12-4; a weak D match, TRBD2 (5 bases). This CDR3 is built from 14 residues. V was trimmed by 4 bases and J by 6 bases, leaving 13 bases between them.

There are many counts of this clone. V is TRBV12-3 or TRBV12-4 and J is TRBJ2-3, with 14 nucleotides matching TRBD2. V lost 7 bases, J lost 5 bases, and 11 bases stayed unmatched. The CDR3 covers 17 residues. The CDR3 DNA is TGTGCCAGCAACTTCGCCGGGACTAGCGGGAGAATAGATACGCAGTATTTT. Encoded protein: CASNFAGTSGRIDTQYF.

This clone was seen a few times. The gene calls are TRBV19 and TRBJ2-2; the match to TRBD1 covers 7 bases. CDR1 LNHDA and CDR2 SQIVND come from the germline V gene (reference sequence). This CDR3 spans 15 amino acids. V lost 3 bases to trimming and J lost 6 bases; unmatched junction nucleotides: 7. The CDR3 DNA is TGTGCCAGTAGTATTCTTGACAGGGCGGCCGGGGAGCTGTTTTTT. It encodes CASSILDRAAGELFF.

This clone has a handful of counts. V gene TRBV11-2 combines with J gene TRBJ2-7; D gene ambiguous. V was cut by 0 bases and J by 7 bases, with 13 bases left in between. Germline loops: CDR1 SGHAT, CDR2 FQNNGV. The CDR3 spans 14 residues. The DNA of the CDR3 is TGTGCCAGCAGCTTAGATCCAGGTCCGGTTGAGCAGTACTTC. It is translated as CASSLDPGPVEQYF. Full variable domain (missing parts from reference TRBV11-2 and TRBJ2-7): EAGVAQSPRYKIIEKRQSVAFWCNPISGHATLYWYQQILGQGPKLLIQFQNNGVVDDSQLPKDRFSAERLKGVDSTLKIQPAKLEDSAVYLCASSLDPGPVEQYFGPGTRLTVT.

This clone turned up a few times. The chain's CDR3 is CASRGLLRGGNTEAFF. CDR3 bases: TGTGCCAGCAGGGGACTCCTACGGGGGGGGAACACTGAAGCTTTCTTT. V and J are TRBV6-1 and TRBJ1-1, with TRBD1 as a possible D gene (5 bases). Germline V gene sequence: CDR1 MNHNS, CDR2 SASEGT. The CDR3 consists of 16 residues. V dropped 6 bases and J dropped 1 base, with 18 bases sitting between them.

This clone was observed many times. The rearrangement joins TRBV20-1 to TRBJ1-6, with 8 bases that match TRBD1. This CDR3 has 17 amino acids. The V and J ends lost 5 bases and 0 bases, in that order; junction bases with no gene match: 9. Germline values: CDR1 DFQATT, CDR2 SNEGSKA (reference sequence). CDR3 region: CSAPPGDRSSYNSPLHF. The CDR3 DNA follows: TGCAGTGCTCCGCCTGGGGACAGGAGCTCCTATAATTCACCCCTCCACTTT.

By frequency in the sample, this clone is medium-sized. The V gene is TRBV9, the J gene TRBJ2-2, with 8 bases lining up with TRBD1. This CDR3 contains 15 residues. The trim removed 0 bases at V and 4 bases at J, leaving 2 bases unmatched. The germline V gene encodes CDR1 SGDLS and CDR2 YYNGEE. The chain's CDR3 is CASSVEGTGTGELFF. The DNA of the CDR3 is TGTGCCAGCAGCGTAGAGGGGACAGGCACCGGGGAGCTGTTTTTT.

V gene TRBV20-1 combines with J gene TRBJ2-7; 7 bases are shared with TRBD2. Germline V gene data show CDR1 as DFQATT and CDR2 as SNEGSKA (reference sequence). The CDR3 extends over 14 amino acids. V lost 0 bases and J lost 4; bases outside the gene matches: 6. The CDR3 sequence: CSARDGGSGYEQYF. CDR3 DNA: TGCAGTGCTAGAGATGGCGGTAGCGGGTACGAGCAGTACTTC.

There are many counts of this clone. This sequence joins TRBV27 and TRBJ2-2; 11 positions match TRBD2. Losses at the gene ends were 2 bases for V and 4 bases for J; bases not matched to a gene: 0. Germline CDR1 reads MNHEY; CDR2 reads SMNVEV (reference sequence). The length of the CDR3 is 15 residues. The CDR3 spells CASSLTSGSTGELFF. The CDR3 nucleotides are TGTGCCAGCAGTTTAACTAGCGGGAGCACCGGGGAGCTGTTTTTT.

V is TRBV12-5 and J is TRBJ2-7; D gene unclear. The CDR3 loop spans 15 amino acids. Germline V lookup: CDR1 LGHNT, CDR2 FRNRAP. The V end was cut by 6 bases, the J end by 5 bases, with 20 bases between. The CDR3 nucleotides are TGTGCTAGTGGGCTGGTAAGGGTTGCGGCGGACGAGCAGTACTTC. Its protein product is CASGLVRVAADEQYF.

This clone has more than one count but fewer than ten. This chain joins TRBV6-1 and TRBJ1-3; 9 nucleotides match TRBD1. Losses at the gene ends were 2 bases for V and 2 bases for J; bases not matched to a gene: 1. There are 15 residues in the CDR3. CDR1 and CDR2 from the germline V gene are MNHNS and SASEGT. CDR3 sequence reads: CASSERDRAGNTIYF. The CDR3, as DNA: TGTGCCAGCAGTGAAAGGGACAGGGCTGGAAACACCATATATTTT.

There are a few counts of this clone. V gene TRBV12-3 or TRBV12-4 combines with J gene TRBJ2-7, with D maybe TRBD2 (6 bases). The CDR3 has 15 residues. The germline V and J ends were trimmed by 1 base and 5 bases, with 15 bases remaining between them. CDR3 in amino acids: CASSLVGGRSHEQYF. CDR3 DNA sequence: TGTGCCAGCAGTTTAGTGGGAGGCAGGTCGCACGAGCAGTACTTC.

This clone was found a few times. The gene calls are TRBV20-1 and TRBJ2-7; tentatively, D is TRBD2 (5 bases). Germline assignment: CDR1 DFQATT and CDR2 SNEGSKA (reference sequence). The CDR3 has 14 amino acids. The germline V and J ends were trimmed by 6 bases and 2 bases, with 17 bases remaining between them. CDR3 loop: CSAPSGVQAYEQYF. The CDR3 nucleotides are TGCAGTGCGCCGAGCGGAGTGCAGGCCTACGAGCAGTACTTC.

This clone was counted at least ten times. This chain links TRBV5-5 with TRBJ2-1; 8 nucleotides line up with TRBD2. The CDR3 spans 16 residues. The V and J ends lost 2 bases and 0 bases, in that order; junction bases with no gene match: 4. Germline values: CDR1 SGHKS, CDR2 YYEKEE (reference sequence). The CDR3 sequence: CASSFLAGSSYNEQFF. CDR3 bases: TGTGCCAGCAGCTTCTTAGCGGGGAGCTCCTACAATGAGCAGTTCTTC. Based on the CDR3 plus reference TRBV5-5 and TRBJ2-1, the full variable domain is DAGVTQSPTHLIKTRGQQVTLRCSPISGHKSVSWYQQVLGQGPQFIFQYYEKEERGRGNFPDRFSARQFPNYSSELNVNALLLGDSALYLCASSFLAGSSYNEQFFGPGTRLTVL.